A single sample gave rise to the 31 T cell receptor beta chains below, sequenced in a study of blood T cell repertoires in COVID-19. Sequencing used immunoSEQ multiplex PCR; TCRdb keeps in-frame clones, though not all of them. In the table there are about 140,000 clones, roughly four fifths of which are singletons. Sequencing was done on a sample of peripheral blood. These receptors were obtained from an elderly woman with acute or convalescent COVID-19.

This rearrangement joins TRBV11-2 to TRBJ2-7; the match to TRBD1 covers 9 bases. J was trimmed by 9 bases and V by 4 bases; bases with no gene match: 7. CDR3 length: 13 residues. Germline V gene sequence: CDR1 SGHAT, CDR2 FQNNGV. In nucleotides, the CDR3 is TGTGCCAGCAGCTATCAAACAGGGGGCCGGCAGTACTTC. This encodes CASSYQTGGRQYF.

The J gene is TRBJ2-3, the V gene TRBV2; 13 nucleotides match TRBD2. The V gene end was trimmed by 4 bases and the J gene end by 6 bases; junction bases not matched to a gene: 4. The CDR3 is 15 residues long. CDR1 and CDR2 (germline): SNHLY, FYNNEI. The CDR3 loop is CASSAGTSGVDTQYF. The CDR3 DNA is TGTGCCAGCAGTGCCGGGACTAGCGGGGTCGATACGCAGTATTTT.

The chain carries TRBV19 and TRBJ1-1; D remains ambiguous. The CDR3 spans 15 residues. Trimming took off 3 bases at V and 0 bases at J, with 11 bases between the two ends. Germline V lookup: CDR1 LNHDA, CDR2 SQIVND (reference sequence). CDR3 DNA sequence: TGTGCCAGTAGTATTGTCCCCATCATGAACACTGAAGCTTTCTTT. Translation gives CASSIVPIMNTEAFF.

The chain has TRBV5-1 and TRBJ1-6, with a weak D call TRBD1 (5 bases). V was clipped by 4 bases and J by 7 bases, with 15 bases between them. Germline CDR1 and CDR2: SGHRS and YFSETQ. The CDR3 has 15 residues. The CDR3: CASSGGEGTNSPLHF. For the CDR3, the DNA is TGCGCCAGCAGCGGAGGGGAGGGGACGAATTCACCCCTCCACTTT.

This chain uses TRBV27 with TRBJ1-1; D remains unclear. Germline V CDR1 and CDR2: MNHEY, SMNVEV (reference sequence). V was pared by 2 bases and J by 1 base, with 11 bases between. This CDR3 is built from 15 residues. The CDR3 here is CASSLGEGGNTEAFF. Here the CDR3 DNA reads TGTGCCAGCAGTTTAGGTGAGGGAGGGAACACTGAAGCTTTCTTT.

This rearrangement joins TRBV6-1 to TRBJ2-7; 8 bases fit TRBD1. J gave up 1 base and V 2 bases, and 7 bases lay outside the gene matches. The germline gives CDR1 MNHNS, CDR2 SASEGT. The CDR3 spans 16 residues. CDR3 protein: CASSEWVRQGSYEQYF. CDR3 nucleotides: TGTGCCAGCAGTGAATGGGTGCGACAGGGGTCCTACGAGCAGTACTTC.

The chain combines TRBV10-2 with TRBJ2-3; 10 bases fit TRBD2. CDR1 is WSHSY and CDR2 is SAAADI in the germline V gene. The ends lost 6 bases at V and 5 bases at J; junction bases unmatched: 11. This CDR3 is built from 16 residues. CDR3: CASRPSLAGGVDTQYF. CDR3 DNA sequence: TGCGCCAGCAGGCCCTCCTTAGCGGGAGGAGTAGATACGCAGTATTTT.

CDR3 coding DNA: TGTGCCTGGACCACAGGATACACTGAAGCTTTCTTT. It codes for CAWTTGYTEAFF. V usage is TRBV30 and J usage is TRBJ1-1, with a tentative D call TRBD1 (5 bases). The CDR3 spans 12 residues. Germline V gene lookup returns CDR1 GTSNPN and CDR2 SVGIG (reference sequence). The germline V and J ends were trimmed by 4 bases and 3 bases, with 9 bases remaining between them.

This chain connects TRBV6-5 to TRBJ2-7; 12 nucleotides agree with TRBD1. The V gene's germline CDR1 is MNHEY and CDR2 SVGAGI. The V gene end was trimmed by 6 bases and the J gene end by 4 bases; junction bases not matched to a gene: 7. The CDR3 spans 15 residues. This CDR3 is CASRRSGQGAYEQYF. As DNA, the CDR3 is TGTGCCAGCAGGCGTTCGGGACAGGGGGCGTACGAGCAGTACTTC.

The chain links TRBV5-1 to TRBJ2-7; TRBD2 agrees at 7 bases. The length of the CDR3 is 16 residues. V shed 0 bases and J 3 bases; nucleotides not matched to a gene: 9. CDR1 is SGHRS and CDR2 is YFSETQ in the germline V gene. The CDR3 sequence: CASSLDPTGLSYEQYF. DNA for the CDR3: TGCGCCAGCAGCTTGGATCCTACGGGACTAAGCTACGAGCAGTACTTC.

The CDR3 spells CASSQTPGTNQPQHF. DNA for the CDR3: TGCGCCAGCAGCCAAACCCCAGGGACTAATCAGCCCCAGCATTTT. The rearrangement uses TRBV4-1 and TRBJ1-5, with D possibly TRBD1 on 5 matching bases. V was cut by 2 bases and J by 4 bases, with 12 bases left in between. The CDR3 is 15 residues long. Germline V gives CDR1 MGHRA, CDR2 YSYEKL.

This chain joins TRBV28 and TRBJ1-5; possibly TRBD1 for D (6 bases). V was clipped by 3 bases and J by 4 bases, with 16 bases between them. The CDR3 loop spans 16 amino acids. CDR1 and CDR2 from the germline V gene are MDHEN and SYDVKM. This chain's CDR3 is CASSFVYGQSNQPQHF. DNA for the CDR3: TGTGCCAGCAGTTTCGTCTATGGACAGTCAAATCAGCCCCAGCATTTT.

The J gene is TRBJ2-5, the V gene TRBV11-2; tentative D call: TRBD2 (5 bases). CDR1 SGHAT and CDR2 FQNNGV come from the germline V gene. Trimming shortened V by 1 base and J by 1 base, and 16 bases separated the two germline ends. The CDR3 is 17 residues long. The CDR3 loop reads CASSLGGPLSGQETQYF. The DNA for the CDR3 is TGTGCCAGCAGCTTAGGAGGCCCCTTAAGCGGCCAAGAGACCCAGTACTTC.

This chain joins TRBV20-1 and TRBJ2-1; 7 nucleotides align to TRBD1. Trimming at V came to 3 bases and at J to 6 bases, leaving 17 bases not matched to a gene. Germline lookup yields CDR1 DFQATT and CDR2 SNEGSKA (reference sequence). The CDR3 consists of 17 residues. CDR3 bases: TGCAGTGCTAGTAGTTTATATAGGGGGCTGGGCCTCAATGAGCAGTTCTTC. Amino acids: CSASSLYRGLGLNEQFF.

The rearrangement uses TRBV7-2 and TRBJ1-1; 8 nucleotides agree with TRBD1. CDR3 length: 14 residues. The J segment lost 3 bases and the V segment lost 1 base, leaving 1 base of the junction unmatched. Per the germline V gene, CDR1 is SGHTA and CDR2 is FQGNSA. The CDR3 coding sequence is TGTGCCAGCAGCTTAGACAGGGGGGACACTGAAGCTTTCTTT. This gives the protein CASSLDRGDTEAFF.

This clone was detected once. The V call is TRBV25-1, the J call TRBJ2-3, with 9 positions matching TRBD2. The junction had 11 bases not matched to a gene; V was cut back by 1 base and J by 6 bases. CDR1 and CDR2 (germline): MGHDK, SYGVNS. CDR3 size: 17 residues. This CDR3 is CASSEWASGASGDTQYF. The CDR3 coding sequence is TGTGCCAGCAGTGAATGGGCTAGCGGGGCCTCTGGGGATACGCAGTATTTT.

This chain links TRBV19 with TRBJ1-1; D possibly corresponds to TRBD1 (6 bases). The germline CDR1 and CDR2 sequences are LNHDA and SQIVND (reference sequence). With 4 bases removed from V and 3 bases from J, the gap between germline ends came to 12 bases. The CDR3 totals 14 residues. In DNA form, the CDR3 reads TGTGCCAGTAGTACACAGGGTGAGTACACTGAAGCTTTCTTT. Translating it yields CASSTQGEYTEAFF.

The gene calls are TRBV28 and TRBJ1-2, with D possibly matching TRBD1 (5 bases). The germline gives CDR1 MDHEN, CDR2 SYDVKM. The length of the CDR3 is 14 residues. V was pared by 3 bases and J by 2 bases, with 10 bases between. CDR3 coding DNA: TGTGCCAGCAGTTTGGACAAGGGAAACTATGGCTACACCTTC. It is translated as CASSLDKGNYGYTF.

This chain joins TRBV12-5 and TRBJ2-3; 10 positions agree with TRBD1. This CDR3 is 15 amino acids long. CDR1 and CDR2 from the germline V gene are LGHNT and FRNRAP. The V gene end was trimmed by 4 bases and the J gene end by 1 base; junction bases not matched to a gene: 2. The CDR3 loop is CASGSGTGGTDTQYF. CDR3 nucleotide sequence: TGTGCTAGTGGTTCCGGGACAGGGGGCACAGATACGCAGTATTTT.

The V call is TRBV25-1, the J call TRBJ2-1; 11 bases are shared with TRBD2. The junction had 4 bases not matched to a gene; V was cut back by 3 bases and J by 0 bases. The CDR3 runs 17 residues. The V gene's germline CDR1 is MGHDK and CDR2 SYGVNS. This CDR3 is CASSETSGDSSYNEQFF. The CDR3 nucleotides read TGTGCCAGCAGTGAGACTAGCGGGGATTCCTCCTACAATGAGCAGTTCTTC.

The gene calls are TRBV7-8 and TRBJ2-7; D may be TRBD1 (5 bases). The CDR3 sequence is 12 residues long. Per the germline V gene, CDR1 is SGHVS and CDR2 is FQNEAQ. The V end was cut by 2 bases, the J end by 5 bases, with 7 bases between. DNA for the CDR3: TGTGCCAGCAGCTTATCAGGGCACGAGCAGTACTTC. Protein sequence: CASSLSGHEQYF.

Points on this clone: Other DNA sequences in this sample translate to the same CDR3. The rearrangement uses TRBV7-8 and TRBJ2-3; unclear D gene. Per germline, CDR1 SGHVS and CDR2 FQNEAQ. V gave up 5 bases and J gave up 2 bases, with 5 bases separating them. The CDR3 extends over 12 amino acids. The CDR3 sequence is CASSPSTDTQYF. The CDR3 DNA reads TGTGCCAGCAGCCCATCCACAGATACGCAGTATTTT.

This chain joins TRBV11-2 and TRBJ2-7; tentatively, D is TRBD2 (5 bases). The germline CDR1 and CDR2 sequences are SGHAT and FQNNGV. V lost 3 bases and J 3 bases, leaving 15 bases between the germline ends. This CDR3 has 15 residues. Written as DNA, the CDR3 is TGTGCCAGCAGCTTCGGAGGTCCGGCCATCTACGAGCAGTACTTC. Amino acid sequence: CASSFGGPAIYEQYF.

This clone showed up just a few times. The chain links TRBV2 to TRBJ2-1; the match to TRBD2 covers 14 bases. J lost 5 bases, V lost 4 bases, and 13 bases had no gene match. Germline lookup yields CDR1 SNHLY and CDR2 FYNNEI. The CDR3 covers 19 residues. CDR3 DNA: TGTGCCAGCAGTGCCCATGGGGGACTAGCGGGGGACAACGACAATGAGCAGTTCTTC. It translates to CASSAHGGLAGDNDNEQFF. Combining the CDR3 with reference TRBV2 and TRBJ2-1 gives the whole variable domain EPEVTQTPSHQVTQMGQEVILRCVPISNHLYFYWYRQILGQKVEFLVSFYNNEISEKSEIFDDQFSVERPDGSNFTLKIRSTKLEDSAMYFCASSAHGGLAGDNDNEQFFGPGTRLTVL.

The chain carries TRBV24-1 and TRBJ1-4, with D perhaps TRBD1 (5 bases). The germline V gene encodes CDR1 KGHDR and CDR2 SFDVKD. The CDR3 contains 15 residues. Between the trimmed V and J ends, which lost 6 bases and 3 bases, there was a span of 13 bases. The CDR3 region is CATSFGRGSNEKLFF. CDR3 coding DNA: TGTGCCACCAGTTTTGGGAGGGGATCTAATGAAAAACTGTTTTTT.

The rearrangement links TRBV9 to TRBJ2-1; 8 bases are shared with TRBD2. Germline V lookup: CDR1 SGDLS, CDR2 YYNGEE. The CDR3 extends over 15 amino acids. V shed 0 bases, J shed 1 base, and the junction held 0 bases outside the gene matches. CDR3 sequence: CASSVAGGSYNEQFF. Here the CDR3 DNA reads TGTGCCAGCAGCGTAGCGGGGGGGTCCTACAATGAGCAGTTCTTC.

This chain connects TRBV6-5 to TRBJ1-6; D uncertain. Germline CDR1 and CDR2: MNHEY and SVGAGI. The CDR3 length is 15 residues. V lost 6 bases and J 4 bases, leaving 13 bases between the germline ends. CDR3 loop: CASRSSRPYNSPLHF. CDR3 DNA sequence: TGTGCCAGCAGATCTTCTAGACCGTATAATTCACCCCTCCACTTT.

The chain combines TRBV12-3 or TRBV12-4 with TRBJ2-1, with 8 bases that match TRBD1. CDR3 length equals 13 residues. V dropped 8 bases and J dropped 9; count of bases not matched to a gene: 9. The CDR3 coding sequence is TGTGCCAGCCTGACAGGGGAACCCCCTGAGCAGTTCTTC. The encoded protein is CASLTGEPPEQFF.

V and J are TRBV4-2 and TRBJ2-1, with TRBD2 identical over 14 bases. The CDR3 is 19 residues long. Losses at the gene ends were 2 bases for V and 4 bases for J; bases not matched to a gene: 10. The germline CDR1 and CDR2 sequences are LGHNA and YNFKEQ. Here the CDR3 reads CASSQRGWGLAGDYNEQFF. The CDR3 nucleotides are TGTGCCAGCAGCCAAAGAGGGTGGGGACTAGCGGGGGATTACAATGAGCAGTTCTTC.

The chain couples TRBV5-4 to TRBJ2-5; 9 bases agree with TRBD1. The CDR3 contains 14 residues. J was trimmed by 6 bases and V by 4 bases; bases with no gene match: 7. Germline-derived CDR1 and CDR2 are SGHNT and YYREEE (reference sequence). The CDR3 nucleotides are TGTGCCAGCAGCCCGCCGGGACAGGGAAAGACCCAGTACTTC. Translating it yields CASSPPGQGKTQYF.

There are a few counts of this clone. The V call is TRBV3-1 (or the pseudogene TRBV3-2), the J call TRBJ2-1; D is perhaps TRBD2 (5 bases). The V gene lost 0 bases and the J gene lost 9 bases, with 9 bases spanning the gap. Germline V gene data show CDR1 as LGHDT and CDR2 as YNNKEL (reference sequence). This CDR3 has 13 amino acids. The CDR3 region has the DNA TGTGCCAGCAGCCAAGATCCCCGGGGTGAGCAGTTCTTC. Translation gives CASSQDPRGEQFF.